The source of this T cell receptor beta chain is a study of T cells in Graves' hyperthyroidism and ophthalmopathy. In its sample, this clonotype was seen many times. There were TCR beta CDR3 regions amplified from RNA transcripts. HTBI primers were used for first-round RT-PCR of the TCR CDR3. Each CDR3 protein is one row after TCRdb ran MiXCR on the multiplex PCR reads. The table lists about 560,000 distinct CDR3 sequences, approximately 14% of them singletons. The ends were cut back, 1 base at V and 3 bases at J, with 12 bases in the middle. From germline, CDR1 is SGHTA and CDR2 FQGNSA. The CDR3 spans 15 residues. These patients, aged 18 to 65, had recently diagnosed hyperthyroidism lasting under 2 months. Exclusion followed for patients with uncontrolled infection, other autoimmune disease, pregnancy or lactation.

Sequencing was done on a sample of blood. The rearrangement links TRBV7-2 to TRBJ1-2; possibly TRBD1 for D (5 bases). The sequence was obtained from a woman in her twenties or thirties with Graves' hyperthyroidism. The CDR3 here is CASSLGATVDYGYTF. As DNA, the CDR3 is TGTGCCAGCAGCTTAGGCGCGACAGTAGACTATGGCTACACCTTC.